Below are 10 T cell receptor beta chains sequenced from a single sample in a study of T cells in localized non-small cell lung cancer. Profiling relied on immunoSEQ multiplex PCR, and the TCRdb table lists in-frame clones only, not all of them. The sample holds roughly 21,000 clones, around 85% seen once. The source material was peripheral blood, sampled before any cancer treatment. The receptors originated from a man aged 40-75 years with stage I lung adenocarcinoma.

The J gene is TRBJ2-1, the V gene TRBV28; no definite D call. The CDR3 sequence is 14 residues long. Germline V gives CDR1 MDHEN, CDR2 SYDVKM. Trimming shortened V by 7 bases and J by 1 base, and 11 bases separated the two germline ends. CDR3 amino acids: CASTRTGSYNEQFF. The CDR3 coding sequence is TGTGCCAGCACCAGGACCGGGTCCTACAATGAGCAGTTCTTC.

The chain recombines TRBV6-6 with TRBJ1-1; 7 positions agree with TRBD1. Germline V CDR1 and CDR2: MNHNY, SVGAGI (reference sequence). The V and J ends lost 5 bases and 4 bases, in that order; junction bases with no gene match: 7. The CDR3 is 14 residues long. The CDR3: CASSITGVGTEAFF. CDR3 sequence (DNA): TGTGCCAGCAGTATAACAGGGGTCGGCACTGAAGCTTTCTTT.

The chain combines TRBV28 with TRBJ1-1; D is unclear. V lost 2 bases to trimming and J lost 4 bases, with 8 bases between them. Germline-derived CDR1 and CDR2 are MDHEN and SYDVKM. The CDR3 totals 13 residues. The CDR3 DNA is TGTGCCAGCAGTTTAAGGAGGGTCACTGAAGCTTTCTTT. Translation gives CASSLRRVTEAFF.

This rearrangement joins TRBV11-2 to TRBJ2-4; 11 positions agree with TRBD1. The V and J ends lost 4 bases and 0 bases, in that order; junction bases with no gene match: 2. The CDR3 extends over 16 amino acids. The germline V gene encodes CDR1 SGHAT and CDR2 FQNNGV. CDR3: CASSSGTGGAKNIQYF. The CDR3 DNA sequence: TGTGCCAGCAGCTCCGGGACAGGGGGAGCCAAAAACATTCAGTACTTC.

This clone was counted a single time. V gene TRBV6-5 combines with J gene TRBJ2-3; tentatively, D is TRBD1 or TRBD2 (5 bases each). The germline V and J ends were trimmed by 10 bases and 0 bases, with 8 bases remaining between them. The germline gives CDR1 MNHEY, CDR2 SVGAGI. The CDR3 is 12 amino acids. The CDR3 here is CATGDSTDTQYF. The CDR3 DNA follows: TGTGCCACCGGGGACAGCACAGATACGCAGTATTTT.

Of note for this clone: Mismatch with germline at one junction end may stem from a read error. The chain couples TRBV5-1 to TRBJ1-3, with no clear D. The CDR3 has 14 amino acids. Per the germline V gene, CDR1 is SGHRS and CDR2 is YFSETQ. CDR3 nucleotides: TGCGCCAGCAGACTCCAGAACTCTGGAAGCACCATATATTTT. It is translated as CASRLQNSGSTIYF.

The CDR3 loop reads CASRPGLAINEQFF. In DNA form, the CDR3 reads TGTGCCAGTAGGCCGGGACTAGCGATCAATGAGCAGTTCTTC. The rearrangement links TRBV19 to TRBJ2-1; 10 bases line up with TRBD2. Trimming cost V 6 bases and J 6 bases; bases outside gene matches: 5. This CDR3 has 14 residues. Per germline, CDR1 LNHDA and CDR2 SQIVND (reference sequence).

This sequence joins TRBV9 and TRBJ1-1; TRBD1 aligns across 9 bases. V was pared by 3 bases and J by 7 bases, with 10 bases of the junction left unmatched. This CDR3 contains 15 residues. The germline V gene encodes CDR1 SGDLS and CDR2 YYNGEE. Written as DNA, the CDR3 is TGTGCCAGCAGCGACTGTACAGGGGGCGGGTGTGAAGCTTTCTTT. It yields the protein CASSDCTGGGCEAFF. The full variable domain, in which reference TRBV9 and TRBJ1-1 provide the parts outside the CDR3, is DSGVTQTPKHLITATGQRVTLRCSPRSGDLSVYWYQQSLDQGLQFLIQYYNGEERAKGNILERFSAQQFPDLHSELNLSSLELGDSALYFCASSDCTGGGCEAFFGQGTRLTVV.

The chain joins TRBV30 to TRBJ2-5; D gene unclear. This CDR3 is built from 11 residues. Trimming stripped 3 bases from V and 8 bases from J, with 10 bases between. Germline CDR1 and CDR2: GTSNPN and SVGIG (reference sequence). CDR3 nucleotides: TGTGCCTGGAGCGATAAAGCAACCCAGTACTTC. Amino acid sequence: CAWSDKATQYF.

By its share, this clone is medium-sized (0.01 to 0.1%). This chain uses TRBV7-8 with TRBJ2-7; 11 nucleotides match TRBD2. The junction had 9 bases not matched to a gene; V was cut back by 1 base and J by 1 base. Germline CDR1 reads SGHVS; CDR2 reads FQNEAQ. The CDR3 sequence is 18 residues long. CDR3 protein: CASSLGLAGGPISYEQYF. CDR3 in DNA: TGTGCCAGCAGCTTAGGATTAGCGGGAGGGCCGATATCCTACGAGCAGTACTTC.